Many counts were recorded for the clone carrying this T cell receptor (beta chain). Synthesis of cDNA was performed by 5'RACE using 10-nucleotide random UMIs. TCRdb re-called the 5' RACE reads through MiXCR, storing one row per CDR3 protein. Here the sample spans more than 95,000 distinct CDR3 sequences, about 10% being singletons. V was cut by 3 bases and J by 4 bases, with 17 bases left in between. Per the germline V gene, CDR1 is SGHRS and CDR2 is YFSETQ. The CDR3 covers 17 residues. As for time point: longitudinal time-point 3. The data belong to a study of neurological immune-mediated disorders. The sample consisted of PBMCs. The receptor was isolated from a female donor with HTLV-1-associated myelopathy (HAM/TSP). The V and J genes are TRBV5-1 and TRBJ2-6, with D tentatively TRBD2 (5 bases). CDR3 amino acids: CASSYRQATGGANVLTF. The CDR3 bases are TGCGCCAGCAGCTATAGGCAGGCGACGGGGGGGGCCAACGTCCTGACTTTC.